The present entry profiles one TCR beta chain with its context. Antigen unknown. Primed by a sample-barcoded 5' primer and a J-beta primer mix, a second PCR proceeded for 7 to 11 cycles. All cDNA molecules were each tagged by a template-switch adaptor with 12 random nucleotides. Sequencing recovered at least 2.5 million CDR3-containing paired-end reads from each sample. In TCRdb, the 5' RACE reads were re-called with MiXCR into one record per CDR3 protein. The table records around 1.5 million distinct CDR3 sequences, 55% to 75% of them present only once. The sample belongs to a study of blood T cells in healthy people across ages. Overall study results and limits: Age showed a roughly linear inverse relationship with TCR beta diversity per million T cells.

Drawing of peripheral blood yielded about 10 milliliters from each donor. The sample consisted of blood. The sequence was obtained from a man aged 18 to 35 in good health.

The CDR3: CSARGDGQDKNIQYF. The CDR3 region has the DNA TGCAGTGCTAGAGGGGATGGACAGGACAAAAACATTCAGTACTTC. The V gene is TRBV20-1, the J gene TRBJ2-4; 7 nucleotides align to TRBD1. Per the germline V gene, CDR1 is DFQATT and CDR2 is SNEGSKA (reference sequence). The CDR3 contains 15 residues. V trimming: 1 base; J trimming: 3 bases; junction bases outside the gene matches: 6.